A single count supports the clone carrying this TCR beta chain. The antigen is unknown. Using its own MiXCR run on the 5' RACE reads, TCRdb lists one record per CDR3 protein. The sample has 80,000 or so distinct CDR3 sequences, over 13% seen once. The data derive from a study of early T cells in non-severe SARS-CoV-2 infection. Study conclusions and caveats: VDJdb matching, biased toward anti-spike CD8 responses, missed private and CD4 specificities.

This clonotype originated in an adult who was a healthcare worker with PCR-confirmed SARS-CoV-2 infection or an uninfected control (not recorded which). The sequencing input was whole blood.

The chain's CDR3 is CASSLNSGAQETQYF. The CDR3 region has the DNA TGTGCCAGCAGCTTAAATTCGGGTGCCCAAGAGACCCAGTACTTC. V is TRBV11-2 and J is TRBJ2-5; no reliable D call. The CDR3 is made up of 15 amino acids. The ends were cut back, 2 bases at V and 1 base at J, with 11 bases in the middle. Germline V gives CDR1 SGHAT, CDR2 FQNNGV.